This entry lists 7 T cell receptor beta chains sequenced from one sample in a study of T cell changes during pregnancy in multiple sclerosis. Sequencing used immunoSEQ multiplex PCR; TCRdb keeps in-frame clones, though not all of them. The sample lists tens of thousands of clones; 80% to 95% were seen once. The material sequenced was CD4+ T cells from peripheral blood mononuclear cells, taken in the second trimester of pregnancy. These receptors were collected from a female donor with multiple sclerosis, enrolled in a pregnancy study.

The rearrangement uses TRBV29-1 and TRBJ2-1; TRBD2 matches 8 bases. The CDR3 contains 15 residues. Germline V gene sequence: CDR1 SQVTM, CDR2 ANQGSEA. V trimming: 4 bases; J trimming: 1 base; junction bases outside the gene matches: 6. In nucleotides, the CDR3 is TGCAGCGTTGTCCGGGGGGGGAGATCCTACAATGAGCAGTTCTTC. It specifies CSVVRGGRSYNEQFF.

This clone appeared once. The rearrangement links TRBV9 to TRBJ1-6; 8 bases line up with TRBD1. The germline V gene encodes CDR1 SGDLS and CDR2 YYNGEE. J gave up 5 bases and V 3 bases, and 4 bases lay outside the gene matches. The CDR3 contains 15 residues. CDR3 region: CASSEGQGNNSPLHF. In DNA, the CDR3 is TGTGCCAGCAGCGAAGGACAGGGAAATAATTCACCCCTCCACTTT.

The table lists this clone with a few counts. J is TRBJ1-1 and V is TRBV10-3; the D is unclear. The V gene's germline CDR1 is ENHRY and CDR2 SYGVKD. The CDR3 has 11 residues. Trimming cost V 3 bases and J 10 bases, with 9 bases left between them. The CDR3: CAISDEAGAFF. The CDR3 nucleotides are TGTGCCATCAGTGATGAGGCCGGAGCTTTCTTT.

CDR3 residues: CASSWTGVHGYTF. The CDR3 bases are TGTGCCAGCAGTTGGACAGGGGTACATGGCTACACCTTC. The rearrangement joins TRBV27 to TRBJ1-2, with TRBD1 matching 9 bases. Trimming took 4 bases from V and 6 from J; bases not matched to a gene: 3. The CDR3 is 13 residues long. Per germline, CDR1 MNHEY and CDR2 SMNVEV (reference sequence).

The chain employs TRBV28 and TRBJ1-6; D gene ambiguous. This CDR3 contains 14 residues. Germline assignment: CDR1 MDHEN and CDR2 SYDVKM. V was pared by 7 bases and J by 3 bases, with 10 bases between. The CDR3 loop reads CASKSPDYNSPLHF. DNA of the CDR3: TGTGCCAGCAAGTCTCCAGACTATAATTCACCCCTCCACTTT.

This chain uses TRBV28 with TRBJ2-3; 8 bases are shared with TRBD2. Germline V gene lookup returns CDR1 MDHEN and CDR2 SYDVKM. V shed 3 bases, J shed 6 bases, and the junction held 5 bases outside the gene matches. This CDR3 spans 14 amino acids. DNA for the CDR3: TGTGCCAGCAGTTTTAGCGGGGTTCCGGATACGCAGTATTTT. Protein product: CASSFSGVPDTQYF.

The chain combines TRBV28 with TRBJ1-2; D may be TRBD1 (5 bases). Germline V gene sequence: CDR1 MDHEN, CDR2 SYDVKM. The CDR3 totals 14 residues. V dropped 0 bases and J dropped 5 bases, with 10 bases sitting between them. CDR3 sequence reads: CASSLWGREYGYTF. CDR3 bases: TGTGCCAGCAGTTTATGGGGGCGGGAGTATGGCTACACCTTC.